The entry that follows covers one T cell receptor (beta chain) sequence. Its antigen remains unknown. V gave up 0 bases and J gave up 1 base, with 7 bases separating them. Germline V gene data show CDR1 as SGHRS and CDR2 as YFSETQ. The CDR3 loop spans 15 amino acids. Clones were sequenced by immunoSEQ multiplex PCR, and TCRdb holds only the in-frame ones, with some missing. The repertoire holds around 100,000 clones, with roughly 89% as singletons. This sample was taken from a study of identifying expanded T cells in peripheral blood. Whole-study results and caveats: Roughly 1.2 clones differed between technical replicates, versus approximately 16 and 19 over time. Variance in clone template counts between approximately two-week samples significantly increased with total template count across all healthy donors.

Healthy donors had no documented immune events, such as infections, while sampled. This TCR derives from a person between 18 and 75 years old in good health. The rearrangement joins TRBV5-1 to TRBJ2-2; D unclear. Sequenced: blood. The CDR3 reads CASSLGFGNTGELFF. The CDR3 coding sequence is TGCGCCAGCAGCTTGGGATTTGGGAACACCGGGGAGCTGTTTTTT.